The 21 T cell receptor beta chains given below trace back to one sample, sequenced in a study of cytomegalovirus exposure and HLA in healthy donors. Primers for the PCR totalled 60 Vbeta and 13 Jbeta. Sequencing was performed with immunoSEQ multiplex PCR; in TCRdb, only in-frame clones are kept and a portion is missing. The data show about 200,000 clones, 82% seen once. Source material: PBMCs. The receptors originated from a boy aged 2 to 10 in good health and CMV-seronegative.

CDR3 bases: TGTGCCAGCAGCTTATGGACAGGGTATGGCTACGAGCAGTACTTC. Translation: CASSLWTGYGYEQYF. This chain links TRBV11-2 with TRBJ2-7, with TRBD1 matching over 8 bases. Looked up from germline, CDR1 is SGHAT and CDR2 is FQNNGV. This CDR3 spans 15 amino acids. After removal of 2 bases from V and 3 bases from J, the junction contained 6 bases not matched to a gene.

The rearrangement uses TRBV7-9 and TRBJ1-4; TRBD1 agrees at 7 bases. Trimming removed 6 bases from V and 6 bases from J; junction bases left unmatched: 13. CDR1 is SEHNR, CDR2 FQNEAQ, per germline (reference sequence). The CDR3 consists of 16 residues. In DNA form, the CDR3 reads TGTGCCAGCAGTCAAACCCCCCGGGACAGATATGAAAAACTGTTTTTT. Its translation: CASSQTPRDRYEKLFF.

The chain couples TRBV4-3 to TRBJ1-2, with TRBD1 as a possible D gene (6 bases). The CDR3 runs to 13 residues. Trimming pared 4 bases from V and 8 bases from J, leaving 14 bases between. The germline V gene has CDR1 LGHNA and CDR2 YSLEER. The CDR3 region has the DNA TGCGCCAGCAGCCTACTGGGGGCGACGGGCTACACCTTC. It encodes CASSLLGATGYTF.

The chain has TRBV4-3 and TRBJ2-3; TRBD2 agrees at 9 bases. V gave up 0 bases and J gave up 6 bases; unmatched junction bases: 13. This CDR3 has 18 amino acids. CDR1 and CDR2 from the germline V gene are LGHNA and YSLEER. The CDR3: CASSQDGLGTSHWDTQYF. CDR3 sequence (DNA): TGCGCCAGCAGCCAAGACGGGTTAGGGACTAGCCACTGGGATACGCAGTATTTT.

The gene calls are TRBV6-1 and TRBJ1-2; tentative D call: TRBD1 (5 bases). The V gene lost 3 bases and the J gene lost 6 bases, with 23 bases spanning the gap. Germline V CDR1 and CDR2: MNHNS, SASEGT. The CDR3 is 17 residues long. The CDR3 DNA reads TGTGCCAGCAGTGAGGCACATTGGGGCGGGGTAAGAAATGGCTACACCTTC. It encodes CASSEAHWGGVRNGYTF.

The CDR3 spells CASSLSTDPGDTQYF. The CDR3 DNA sequence: TGCGCCAGCAGCTTGTCTACCGATCCCGGGGATACGCAGTATTTT. This sequence joins TRBV5-1 and TRBJ2-3; D uncertain. Germline values: CDR1 SGHRS, CDR2 YFSETQ. This CDR3 spans 15 amino acids. Between the trimmed V and J ends, which lost 1 base and 6 bases, there was a span of 15 bases.

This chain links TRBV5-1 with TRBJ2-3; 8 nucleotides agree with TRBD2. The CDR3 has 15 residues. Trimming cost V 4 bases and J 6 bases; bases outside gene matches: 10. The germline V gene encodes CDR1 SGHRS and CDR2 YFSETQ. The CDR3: CASSPISGAGDTQYF. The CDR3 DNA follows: TGCGCCAGCAGCCCGATTAGCGGGGCGGGGGATACGCAGTATTTT.

In DNA, the CDR3 is TGTGCCAGCAGCACCCAGGGACTAGCGGGGGGTAAGCAGTACTTC. The encoded protein is CASSTQGLAGGKQYF. This chain uses TRBV7-2 with TRBJ2-5, with 15 positions matching TRBD2. The CDR3 consists of 15 residues. V lost 5 bases and J lost 11; bases outside the gene matches: 9. CDR1 SGHTA and CDR2 FQGNSA come from the germline V gene.

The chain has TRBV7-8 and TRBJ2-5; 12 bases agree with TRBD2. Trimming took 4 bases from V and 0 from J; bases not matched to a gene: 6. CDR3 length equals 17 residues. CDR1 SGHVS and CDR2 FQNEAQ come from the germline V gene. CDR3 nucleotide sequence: TGTGCCAGCAGCTACCTTCGGACTAGCGGGGACCAAGAGACCCAGTACTTC. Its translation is CASSYLRTSGDQETQYF.

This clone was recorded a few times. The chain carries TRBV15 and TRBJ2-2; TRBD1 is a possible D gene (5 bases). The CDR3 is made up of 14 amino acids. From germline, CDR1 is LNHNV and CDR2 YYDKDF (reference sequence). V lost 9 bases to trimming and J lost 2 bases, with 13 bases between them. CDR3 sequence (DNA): TGTGCCACTGCACCCAGGGCTAACACCGGGGAGCTGTTTTTT. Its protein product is CATAPRANTGELFF. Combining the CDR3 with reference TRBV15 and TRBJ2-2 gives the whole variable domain DAMVIQNPRYQVTQFGKPVTLSCSQTLNHNVMYWYQQKSSQAPKLLFHYYDKDFNNEADTPDNFQSRRPNTSFCFLDIRSPGLGDTAMYLCATAPRANTGELFFGEGSRLTVL.

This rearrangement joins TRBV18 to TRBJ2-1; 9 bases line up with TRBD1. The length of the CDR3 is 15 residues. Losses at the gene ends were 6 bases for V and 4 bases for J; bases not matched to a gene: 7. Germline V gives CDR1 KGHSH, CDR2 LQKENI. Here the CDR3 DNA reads TGTGCCAGCTCGGCCGGGACAGGGACTTACAATGAGCAGTTCTTC. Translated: CASSAGTGTYNEQFF.

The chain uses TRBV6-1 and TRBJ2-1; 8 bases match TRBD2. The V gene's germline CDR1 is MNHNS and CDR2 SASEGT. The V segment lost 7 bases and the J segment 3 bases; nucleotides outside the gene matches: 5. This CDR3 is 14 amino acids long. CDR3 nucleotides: TGTGCCAGCATTCCGGGGGGGAACTACAATGAGCAGTTCTTC. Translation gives CASIPGGNYNEQFF.

CDR3 nucleotide sequence: TGTGCCAGCAGTGACCGACCGGTCTTGGGCCCCAATGAGCAGTTCTTC. Translating it yields CASSDRPVLGPNEQFF. This chain links TRBV6-1 with TRBJ2-1; the D is unclear. V dropped 3 bases and J dropped 6 bases, with 18 bases sitting between them. CDR1 is MNHNS and CDR2 is SASEGT in the germline V gene. The CDR3 totals 16 residues.

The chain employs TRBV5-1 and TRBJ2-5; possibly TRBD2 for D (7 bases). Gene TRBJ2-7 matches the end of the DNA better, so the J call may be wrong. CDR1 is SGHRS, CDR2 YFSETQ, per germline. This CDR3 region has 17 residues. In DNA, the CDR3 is TGCGCCAGCAGCTTGGATTTGTTCGGCGGGGGCGACTACGAGCAGTACTTC. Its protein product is CASSLDLFGGGDYEQYF.

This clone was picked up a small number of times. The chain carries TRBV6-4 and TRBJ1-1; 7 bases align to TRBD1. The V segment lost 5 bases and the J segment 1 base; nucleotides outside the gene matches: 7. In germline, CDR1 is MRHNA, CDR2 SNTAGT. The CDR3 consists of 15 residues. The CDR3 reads CASSRGAGGNTEAFF. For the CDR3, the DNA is TGTGCCAGCAGTAGAGGGGCAGGGGGGAACACTGAAGCTTTCTTT.

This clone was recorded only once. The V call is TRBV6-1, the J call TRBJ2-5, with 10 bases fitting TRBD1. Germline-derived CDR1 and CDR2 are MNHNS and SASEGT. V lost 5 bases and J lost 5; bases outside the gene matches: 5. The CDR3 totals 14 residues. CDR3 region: CASSWDRGGETQYF. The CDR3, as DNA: TGTGCCAGCAGTTGGGACAGGGGTGGGGAGACCCAGTACTTC.

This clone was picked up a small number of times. CDR3 DNA: TGTGCCAGCAGTTACAACAGGGAAAACATTCAGTACTTC. It encodes CASSYNRENIQYF. The gene calls are TRBV6-5 and TRBJ2-4; possibly TRBD1 for D (6 bases). CDR3 length: 13 amino acids. V was clipped by 2 bases and J by 5 bases, with 7 bases between them. Germline-derived CDR1 and CDR2 are MNHEY and SVGAGI.

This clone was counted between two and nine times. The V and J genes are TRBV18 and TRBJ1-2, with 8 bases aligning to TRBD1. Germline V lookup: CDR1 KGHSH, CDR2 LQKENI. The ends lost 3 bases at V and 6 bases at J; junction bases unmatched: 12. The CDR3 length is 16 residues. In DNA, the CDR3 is TGTGCCAGCTCACCCCGGCTTGAGGGACAGGTCAATGGCTACACCTTC. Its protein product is CASSPRLEGQVNGYTF.

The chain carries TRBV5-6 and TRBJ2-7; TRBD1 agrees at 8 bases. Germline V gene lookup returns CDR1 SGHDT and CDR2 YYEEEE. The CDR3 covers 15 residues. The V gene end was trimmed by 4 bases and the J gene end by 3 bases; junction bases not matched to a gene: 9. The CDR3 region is CASSADRDELYEQYF. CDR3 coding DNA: TGTGCCAGCAGCGCGGACAGGGACGAGCTCTACGAGCAGTACTTC.

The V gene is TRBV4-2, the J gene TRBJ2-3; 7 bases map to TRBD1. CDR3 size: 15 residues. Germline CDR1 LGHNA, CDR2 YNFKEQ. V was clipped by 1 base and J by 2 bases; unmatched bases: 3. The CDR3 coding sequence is TGTGCCAGCAGCCAAGCGGGACAGCCCACAGATACGCAGTATTTT. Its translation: CASSQAGQPTDTQYF.

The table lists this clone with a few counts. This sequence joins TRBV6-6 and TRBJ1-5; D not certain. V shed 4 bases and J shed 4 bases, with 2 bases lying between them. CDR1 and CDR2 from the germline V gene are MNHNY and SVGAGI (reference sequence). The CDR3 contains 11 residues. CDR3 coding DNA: TGTGCCAGCAGTTCGAATCAGCCCCAGCATTTT. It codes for CASSSNQPQHF.